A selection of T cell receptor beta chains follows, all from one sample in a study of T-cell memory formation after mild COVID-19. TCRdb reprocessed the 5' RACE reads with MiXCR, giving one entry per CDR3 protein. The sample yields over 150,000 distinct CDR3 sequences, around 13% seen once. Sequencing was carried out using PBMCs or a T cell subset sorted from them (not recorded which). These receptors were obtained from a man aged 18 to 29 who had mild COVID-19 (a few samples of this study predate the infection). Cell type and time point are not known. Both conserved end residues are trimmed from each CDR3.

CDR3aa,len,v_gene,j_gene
ASSLALGTQAF,11,TRBV7-2,TRBJ1-1
ASSLAYGQGESYGYT,15,TRBV7-9,TRBJ1-2
ASSFVFSDEQY,11,TRBV7-6,TRBJ2-7
ASSPVSGGETQY,12,TRBV5-1,TRBJ2-5
ASSYKGVYEQY,11,TRBV6-5,TRBJ2-7
ASSLRPVQETQY,12,TRBV7-2,TRBJ2-5
ASNQTPINEQF,11,TRBV7-2,TRBJ2-1
ASSGQGLNTEAF,12,TRBV14,TRBJ1-1
ASSLMEADTQY,11,TRBV7-2,TRBJ2-3
ASGYRYNEQF,10,TRBV6-5,TRBJ2-1
AIRGTRGDNEQF,12,TRBV10-3,TRBJ2-1
SARGWYTEAF,10,TRBV20-1,TRBJ1-1
ASAGSETYEQY,11,TRBV10-3,TRBJ2-7
ASSLDRGLEF,10,TRBV5-1,TRBJ2-1
ASRRSSAGETEAF,13,TRBV27,TRBJ1-1
AIEPGQGAYEQY,12,TRBV10-3,TRBJ2-7
SVEGVQIYNEQF,12,TRBV29-1,TRBJ2-1
SATKGRAQETQY,12,TRBV20-1,TRBJ2-5
ASSIVAGTSTDTQY,14,TRBV19,TRBJ2-3
ANHRGNEQF,9,TRBV5-6,TRBJ2-1
ASSLDQQGWETQY,13,TRBV11-2,TRBJ2-5
ASSLGARTNSPLH,13,TRBV7-2,TRBJ1-6
ASSPRGGGYT,10,TRBV7-2,TRBJ1-2
ASSYDRDPRNSPLH,14,TRBV6-5,TRBJ1-6
ASSLDGSLGDTQY,13,TRBV5-1,TRBJ2-3
ASSVRETLH,9,TRBV2,TRBJ1-6
ASSVAGASSSFEQF,14,TRBV9,TRBJ2-1
ASSLLDIGNQPQH,13,TRBV6-1,TRBJ1-5
ASSSPRFSSGGWETQY,16,TRBV12-3/TRBV12-4,TRBJ2-5
ASSEWVAGTDTQY,13,TRBV10-2,TRBJ2-3
ASSLASLAGGAGQPQH,16,TRBV7-8,TRBJ1-5
ASSPPVSGANVLT,13,TRBV18,TRBJ2-6
ASSLAEGGDTQY,12,TRBV6-6,TRBJ2-3